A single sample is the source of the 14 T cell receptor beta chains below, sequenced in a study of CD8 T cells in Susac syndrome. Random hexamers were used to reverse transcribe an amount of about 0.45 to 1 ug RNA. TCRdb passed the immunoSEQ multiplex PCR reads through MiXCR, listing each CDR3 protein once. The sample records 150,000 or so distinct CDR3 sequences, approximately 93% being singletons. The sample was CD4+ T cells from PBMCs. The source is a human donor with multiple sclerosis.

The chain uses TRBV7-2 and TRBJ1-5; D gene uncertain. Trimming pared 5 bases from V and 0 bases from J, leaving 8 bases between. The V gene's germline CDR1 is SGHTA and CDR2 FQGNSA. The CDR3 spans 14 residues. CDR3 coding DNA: TGTGCCAGCAGCCAATCCAATAGCAATCAGCCCCAGCATTTT. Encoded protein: CASSQSNSNQPQHF.

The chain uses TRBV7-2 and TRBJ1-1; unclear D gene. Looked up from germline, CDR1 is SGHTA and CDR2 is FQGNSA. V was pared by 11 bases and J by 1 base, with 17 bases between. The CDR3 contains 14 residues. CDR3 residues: CAPSPRRRNTEAFF. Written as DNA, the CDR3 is TGTGCCCCCTCCCCGCGGAGGAGGAACACTGAAGCTTTCTTT.

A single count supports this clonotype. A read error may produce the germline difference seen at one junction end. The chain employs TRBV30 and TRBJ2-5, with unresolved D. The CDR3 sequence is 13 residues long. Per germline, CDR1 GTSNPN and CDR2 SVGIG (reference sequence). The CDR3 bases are TGTGCCCGGAGTGGAGTAGAACAAGAGACCCAGTACTTC. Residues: CARSGVEQETQYF.

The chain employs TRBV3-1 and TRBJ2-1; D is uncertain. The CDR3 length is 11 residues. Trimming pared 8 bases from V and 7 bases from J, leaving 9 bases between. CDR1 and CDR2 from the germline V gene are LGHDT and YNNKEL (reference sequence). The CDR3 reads CASRAENEQFF. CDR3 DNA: TGTGCCAGCCGCGCAGAGAATGAGCAGTTCTTC.

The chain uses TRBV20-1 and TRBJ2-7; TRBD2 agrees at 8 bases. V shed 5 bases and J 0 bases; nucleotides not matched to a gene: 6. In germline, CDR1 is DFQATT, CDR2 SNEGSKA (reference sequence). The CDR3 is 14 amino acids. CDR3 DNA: TGCAGTGCTCTAACTAGCGGCAGCTCCTACGAGCAGTACTTC. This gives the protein CSALTSGSSYEQYF.

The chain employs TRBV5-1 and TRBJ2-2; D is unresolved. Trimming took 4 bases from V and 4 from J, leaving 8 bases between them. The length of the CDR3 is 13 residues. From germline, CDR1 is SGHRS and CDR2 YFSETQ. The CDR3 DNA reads TGCGCCAGCAGCCTTTCGATCACCGGGGAGCTGTTTTTT. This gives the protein CASSLSITGELFF.

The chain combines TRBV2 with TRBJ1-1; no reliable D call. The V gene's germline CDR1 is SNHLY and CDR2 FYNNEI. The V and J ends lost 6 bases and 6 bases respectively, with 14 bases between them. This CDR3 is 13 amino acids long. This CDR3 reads CASSERVGAEAFF. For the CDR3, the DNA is TGTGCCAGCAGCGAAAGGGTGGGAGCTGAAGCTTTCTTT.

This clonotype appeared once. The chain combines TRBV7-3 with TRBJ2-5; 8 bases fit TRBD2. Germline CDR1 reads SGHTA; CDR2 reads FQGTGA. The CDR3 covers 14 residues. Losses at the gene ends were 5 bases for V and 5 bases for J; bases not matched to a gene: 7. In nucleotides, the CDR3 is TGTGCCAGCAGCGTAAGCGGGAGCTGGGAGACCCAGTACTTC. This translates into CASSVSGSWETQYF.

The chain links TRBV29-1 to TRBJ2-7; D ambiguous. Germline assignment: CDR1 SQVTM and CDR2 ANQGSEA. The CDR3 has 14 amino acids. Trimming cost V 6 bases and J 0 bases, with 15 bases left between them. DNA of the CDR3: TGCAGCGTGGCAACAACAACAAGCTCCTACGAGCAGTACTTC. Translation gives CSVATTTSSYEQYF.

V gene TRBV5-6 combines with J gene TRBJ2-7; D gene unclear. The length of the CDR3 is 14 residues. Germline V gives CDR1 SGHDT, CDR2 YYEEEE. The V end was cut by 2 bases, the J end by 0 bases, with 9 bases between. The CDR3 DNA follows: TGTGCCAGCAGCTTTCTTTCCAGCTCCTACGAGCAGTACTTC. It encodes CASSFLSSSYEQYF.

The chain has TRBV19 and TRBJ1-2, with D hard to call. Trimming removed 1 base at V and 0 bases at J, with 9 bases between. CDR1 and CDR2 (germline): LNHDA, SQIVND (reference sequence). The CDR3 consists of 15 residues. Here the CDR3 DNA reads TGTGCCAGTAGTATAGTTGGAGCTCCTAACTATGGCTACACCTTC. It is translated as CASSIVGAPNYGYTF.

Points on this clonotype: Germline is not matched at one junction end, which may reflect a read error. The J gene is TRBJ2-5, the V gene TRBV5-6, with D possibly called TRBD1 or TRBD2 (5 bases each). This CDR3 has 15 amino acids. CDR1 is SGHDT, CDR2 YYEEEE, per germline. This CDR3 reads CASSLAGTAKESQYF. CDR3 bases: TGTGCCAGCAGCTTGGCCGGGACCGCGAAAGAGTCCCAGTACTTC.

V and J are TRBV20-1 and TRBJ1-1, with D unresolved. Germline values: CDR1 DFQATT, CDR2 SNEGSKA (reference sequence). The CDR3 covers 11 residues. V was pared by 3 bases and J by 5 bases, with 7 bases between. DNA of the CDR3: TGCAGTGCTAGGTTAGGGACTGAAGCTTTCTTT. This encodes CSARLGTEAFF.

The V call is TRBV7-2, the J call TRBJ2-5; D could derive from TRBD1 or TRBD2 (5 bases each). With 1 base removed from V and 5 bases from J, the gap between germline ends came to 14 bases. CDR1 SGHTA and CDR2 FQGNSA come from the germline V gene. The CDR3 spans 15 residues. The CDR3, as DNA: TGTGCCAGCAGCTTAGTTGGGGGAGAGGTCGAGACCCAGTACTTC. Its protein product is CASSLVGGEVETQYF.